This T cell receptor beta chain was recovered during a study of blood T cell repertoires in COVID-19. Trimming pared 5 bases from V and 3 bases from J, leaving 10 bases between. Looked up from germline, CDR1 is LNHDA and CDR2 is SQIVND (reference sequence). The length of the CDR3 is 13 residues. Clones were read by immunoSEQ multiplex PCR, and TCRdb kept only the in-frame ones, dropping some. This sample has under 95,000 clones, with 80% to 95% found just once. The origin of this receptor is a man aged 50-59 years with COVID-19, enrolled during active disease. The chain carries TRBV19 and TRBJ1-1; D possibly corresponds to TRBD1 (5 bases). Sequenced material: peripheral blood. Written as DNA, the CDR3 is TGTGCCAGTAGTCTCACAGGATACACTGAAGCTTTCTTT. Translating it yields CASSLTGYTEAFF.